Listed here are 25 T cell receptor beta chains from one sample, sequenced in a study of blood T cell repertoires in COVID-19 (dated by TCRdb to the early 2020s). The method behind the library was the immunoSEQ multiplex PCR assay. TCRdb re-hosts the immuneACCESS table, in-frame sequences only. Its copies lack some clones; in the studies checked, an unresolved V gene accounts for under half of them, and the cause for the rest is not known. The sample table shows around 65,000 clones, and approximately 86% are seen once. The ten most abundant clones make up 13% to 15% of the sample. Sequenced input: peripheral blood. These receptors all come from a human donor in a cohort sampled during active COVID-19.

The chain couples TRBV6-5 to TRBJ2-1; TRBD1 agrees at 10 bases. This CDR3 is built from 15 residues. The trim removed 7 bases at V and 5 bases at J, leaving 8 bases unmatched. Germline V gene sequence: CDR1 MNHEY, CDR2 SVGAGI. CDR3 DNA: TGTGCCAGCAAAGTCCGGGACAGGGGTCACAATGAGCAGTTCTTC. This codes for CASKVRDRGHNEQFF.

The chain has TRBV2 and TRBJ1-5, with D unresolved. From germline, CDR1 is SNHLY and CDR2 FYNNEI. Trimming took off 3 bases at V and 4 bases at J, with 10 bases between the two ends. The CDR3 spans 14 residues. The CDR3 DNA sequence: TGTGCCAGCAGTGATAGGCAGGCAAATCAGCCCCAGCATTTT. Its protein product is CASSDRQANQPQHF.

The V call is TRBV19, the J call TRBJ1-1, with D possibly matching TRBD1 (6 bases). Trimming removed 3 bases from V and 4 bases from J, with 9 bases in between. The V gene's germline CDR1 is LNHDA and CDR2 SQIVND (reference sequence). The CDR3 covers 13 residues. CDR3 nucleotides: TGTGCCAGTAGTATGAAAGGGGGCACTGAAGCTTTCTTT. It encodes CASSMKGGTEAFF.

This sequence joins TRBV27 and TRBJ1-5; no reliable D call. The V gene's germline CDR1 is MNHEY and CDR2 SMNVEV (reference sequence). This CDR3 region has 15 residues. Trimming pared 0 bases from V and 0 bases from J, leaving 6 bases between. Here the CDR3 reads CASSLSRYSNQPQHF. CDR3 sequence (DNA): TGTGCCAGCAGTTTATCCAGGTATAGCAATCAGCCCCAGCATTTT.

The chain is built from TRBV7-2 and TRBJ2-3; D is perhaps TRBD1 (5 bases). Germline CDR1 SGHTA, CDR2 FQGNSA. The CDR3 is 16 residues long. V gave up 1 base and J gave up 3 bases, with 14 bases separating them. The CDR3 DNA follows: TGTGCCAGCAGCTTAGGGGTCAGGGTGGTTACAGATACGCAGTATTTT. Residues: CASSLGVRVVTDTQYF.

V and J are TRBV10-2 and TRBJ2-5, with TRBD2 identical over 7 bases. Germline-derived CDR1 and CDR2 are WSHSY and SAAADI. V was clipped by 3 bases and J by 4 bases; unmatched bases: 11. CDR3 length: 16 residues. CDR3 nucleotide sequence: TGCGCCAGCAGTGAATTAGACCGGGAGCGGGGAGAGACCCAGTACTTC. Its protein is CASSELDRERGETQYF.

The genes are TRBV18 and TRBJ1-2, with 11 positions matching TRBD1. V was pared by 2 bases and J by 4 bases, with 6 bases of the junction left unmatched. The CDR3 spans 16 residues. The germline CDR1 and CDR2 sequences are KGHSH and LQKENI. CDR3 protein: CASSPRTGGDPYGYTF. In DNA, the CDR3 is TGTGCCAGCTCACCAAGGACAGGGGGCGATCCCTATGGCTACACCTTC. The full variable domain, its missing parts supplied by reference TRBV18 and TRBJ1-2, is NAGVMQNPRHLVRRRGQEARLRCSPMKGHSHVYWYRQLPEEGLKFMVYLQKENIIDESGMPKERFSAEFPKEGPSILRIQQVVRGDSAAYFCASSPRTGGDPYGYTFGSGTRLTVV.

The rearrangement links TRBV14 to TRBJ2-7; 9 nucleotides line up with TRBD2. Per germline, CDR1 SGHDN and CDR2 FVKESK. After removal of 6 bases from V and 7 bases from J, the junction contained 7 bases not matched to a gene. This CDR3 spans 13 amino acids. CDR3 nucleotide sequence: TGTGCCAGCAGGTCAAGCGGGAGGTATGAGCAGTACTTC. Translating it yields CASRSSGRYEQYF. Looking up the rest from reference TRBV14 and TRBJ2-7 gives the full variable domain: EAGVTQFPSHSVIEKGQTVTLRCDPISGHDNLYWYRRVMGKEIKFLLHFVKESKQDESGMPNNRFLAERTGGTYSTLKVQPAELEDSGVYFCASRSSGRYEQYFGPGTRLTVT.

A few counts support this clone. This sequence joins TRBV7-2 and TRBJ2-7; 7 bases fit TRBD1. V shed 0 bases and J 4 bases; nucleotides not matched to a gene: 6. The CDR3 totals 15 residues. Germline loops: CDR1 SGHTA, CDR2 FQGNSA. As DNA, the CDR3 is TGTGCCAGCAGCTTAGCGAAAGGGGGCGTTTACGAGCAGTACTTC. This translates into CASSLAKGGVYEQYF.

This sequence joins TRBV19 and TRBJ2-1, with 9 bases lining up with TRBD2. CDR3 length equals 16 residues. J was trimmed by 4 bases and V by 5 bases; bases with no gene match: 9. Germline V CDR1 and CDR2: LNHDA, SQIVND (reference sequence). The CDR3 DNA reads TGTGCCAGTAGTGCCTTAGCGGGAGACTTATACAATGAGCAGTTCTTC. Protein sequence: CASSALAGDLYNEQFF.

V usage is TRBV3-1 (or the pseudogene TRBV3-2) and J usage is TRBJ2-1; a possible D gene is TRBD2 (7 bases). The V gene's germline CDR1 is LGHDT and CDR2 YNNKEL (reference sequence). The CDR3 is 14 amino acids. V lost 4 bases and J 8 bases, leaving 15 bases between the germline ends. This chain's CDR3 is CASSPGGFHYEQFF. The CDR3 DNA reads TGTGCCAGCAGCCCGGGGGGCTTCCATTATGAGCAGTTCTTC.

The chain has TRBV12-3 or TRBV12-4 and TRBJ1-5, with 7 bases lining up with TRBD1. CDR3 size: 13 residues. V was pared by 9 bases and J by 9 bases, with 11 bases of the junction left unmatched. The DNA of the CDR3 is TGTGCCAGTTCCGGACAGGAGGTAGCGCCCCAGCATTTT. Translated, it gives CASSGQEVAPQHF.

This clone came up a few times. V gene TRBV16 combines with J gene TRBJ2-7, with 8 bases that match TRBD2. Trimming took 0 bases from V and 4 from J; bases not matched to a gene: 5. The CDR3 is 15 residues long. Germline assignment: CDR1 KGHSY and CDR2 FQNENV. CDR3 residues: CASSQSWTSRYEQYF. CDR3 in DNA: TGTGCCAGCAGCCAATCGTGGACTAGCCGGTACGAGCAGTACTTC.

This CDR3 is CSATSLEGLFF. For the CDR3, the DNA is TGCAGCGCTACCTCTTTAGAGGGCCTGTTTTTT. The J gene is TRBJ1-4, the V gene TRBV29-1; D not resolved. The CDR3 spans 11 residues. V was cut by 7 bases and J by 14 bases, with 17 bases left in between. Germline V lookup: CDR1 SQVTM, CDR2 ANQGSEA.

This chain uses TRBV7-8 with TRBJ2-1; D perhaps matches TRBD2 (5 bases). Germline loops: CDR1 SGHVS, CDR2 FQNEAQ. CDR3 length: 14 amino acids. The V end was cut by 5 bases, the J end by 9 bases, with 17 bases between. The CDR3 sequence is CASSPGVGVGEQFF. In nucleotides, the CDR3 is TGTGCCAGCAGCCCCGGGGTGGGCGTGGGTGAGCAGTTCTTC.

The chain recombines TRBV4-1 with TRBJ2-2; 12 nucleotides agree with TRBD2. The CDR3 is 16 residues long. With 4 bases clipped from V and 4 bases from J, the junction kept 4 bases outside the gene matches. Germline V CDR1 and CDR2: MGHRA, YSYEKL. CDR3: CASSRTSGRTTGELFF. CDR3 nucleotide sequence: TGCGCCAGCAGCCGCACTAGCGGGAGGACCACCGGGGAGCTGTTTTTT.

V usage is TRBV6-5 and J usage is TRBJ2-3; 8 bases fit TRBD2. The CDR3 runs 15 residues. The germline CDR1 and CDR2 sequences are MNHEY and SVGAGI. V lost 6 bases and J lost 0; bases outside the gene matches: 5. CDR3 nucleotide sequence: TGTGCCAGCAGAGGGCGGGAGGTTAGCACAGATACGCAGTATTTT. This codes for CASRGREVSTDTQYF.

The chain uses TRBV19 and TRBJ1-2; D may be TRBD1 (5 bases). Germline values: CDR1 LNHDA, CDR2 SQIVND (reference sequence). Trimming removed 10 bases from V and 2 bases from J, with 14 bases in between. The CDR3 spans 13 residues. The CDR3 DNA reads TGTGCCACGAGACCGACAGTGAACTATGGCTACACCTTC. This encodes CATRPTVNYGYTF.

The chain uses TRBV5-4 and TRBJ2-3; maybe TRBD2 (6 bases). With 4 bases removed from V and 2 bases from J, the gap between germline ends came to 14 bases. Germline V gives CDR1 SGHNT, CDR2 YYREEE (reference sequence). There are 15 residues in the CDR3. CDR3 sequence (DNA): TGTGCCAGCAGCCCCGGGGTAGCGGACACAGATACGCAGTATTTT. Its translation is CASSPGVADTDTQYF.

The chain joins TRBV3-1 (or the pseudogene TRBV3-2) to TRBJ1-4, with D hard to call. Germline V gene sequence: CDR1 LGHDT, CDR2 YNNKEL (reference sequence). Trimming pared 1 base from V and 3 bases from J, leaving 12 bases between. This CDR3 spans 16 amino acids. The CDR3 protein is CASSQGQNAANEKLFF. Here the CDR3 DNA reads TGTGCCAGCAGCCAAGGGCAGAACGCGGCTAATGAAAAACTGTTTTTT.

This chain uses TRBV5-5 with TRBJ1-5; the D gene is possibly TRBD1 (5 bases). CDR1 and CDR2 from the germline V gene are SGHKS and YYEKEE (reference sequence). CDR3 length equals 13 residues. Trimming took 4 bases from V and 6 from J, leaving 11 bases between them. The CDR3 protein is CASSRAGFQPQHF. Here the CDR3 DNA reads TGTGCCAGCAGCCGGGCAGGGTTTCAGCCCCAGCATTTT.

V usage is TRBV29-1 and J usage is TRBJ2-3; possible D gene TRBD2, 5 bases. Between the trimmed V and J ends, which lost 4 bases and 8 bases, there was a span of 16 bases. Germline V gene lookup returns CDR1 SQVTM and CDR2 ANQGSEA. The CDR3 consists of 13 residues. The CDR3 here is CSVAAVRLGTQYF. CDR3 nucleotide sequence: TGCAGCGTTGCAGCGGTGCGGTTGGGTACGCAGTATTTT.

V usage is TRBV27 and J usage is TRBJ2-3; TRBD2 matches at 8 bases. CDR1 is MNHEY, CDR2 SMNVEV, per germline (reference sequence). Unmatched junction bases numbered 11, after V lost 1 base and J lost 2 bases. The CDR3 is 18 residues long. CDR3 DNA sequence: TGTGCCAGCAGTTTATTCGGAGGAAGGACTAGCCCCACAGATACGCAGTATTTT. It encodes CASSLFGGRTSPTDTQYF.

The rearrangement joins TRBV4-1 to TRBJ1-6; D is undetermined. CDR1 and CDR2 (germline): MGHRA, YSYEKL. Deletions cut 1 base from V and 9 bases from J, with 4 bases between. This CDR3 is 12 amino acids long. The CDR3 loop reads CASSQGVSPLHF. CDR3 coding DNA: TGCGCCAGCAGCCAAGGAGTTTCACCCCTCCACTTT.

This rearrangement joins TRBV9 to TRBJ2-1; 13 bases match TRBD2. CDR3 size: 17 residues. Unmatched junction bases numbered 4, after V lost 3 bases and J lost 1 base. Germline assignment: CDR1 SGDLS and CDR2 YYNGEE. Here the CDR3 DNA reads TGTGCCAGCAGCGAGGGACTAGCGGGAATGTCCTACAATGAGCAGTTCTTC. Translated: CASSEGLAGMSYNEQFF. The full variable domain, rest sourced from reference TRBV9 and TRBJ2-1, is DSGVTQTPKHLITATGQRVTLRCSPRSGDLSVYWYQQSLDQGLQFLIQYYNGEERAKGNILERFSAQQFPDLHSELNLSSLELGDSALYFCASSEGLAGMSYNEQFFGPGTRLTVL.